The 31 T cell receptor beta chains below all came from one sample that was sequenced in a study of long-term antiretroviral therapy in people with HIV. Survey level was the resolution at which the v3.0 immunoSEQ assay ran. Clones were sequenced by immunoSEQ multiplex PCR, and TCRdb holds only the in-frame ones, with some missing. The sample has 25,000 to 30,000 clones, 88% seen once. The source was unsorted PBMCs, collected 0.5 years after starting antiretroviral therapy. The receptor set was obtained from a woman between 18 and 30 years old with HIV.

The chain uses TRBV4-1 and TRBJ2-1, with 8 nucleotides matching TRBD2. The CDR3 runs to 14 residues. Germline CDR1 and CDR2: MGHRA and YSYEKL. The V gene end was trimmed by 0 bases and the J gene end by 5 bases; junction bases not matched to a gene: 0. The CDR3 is CASSQELADNEQFF. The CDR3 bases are TGCGCCAGCAGCCAAGAACTAGCGGACAATGAGCAGTTCTTC.

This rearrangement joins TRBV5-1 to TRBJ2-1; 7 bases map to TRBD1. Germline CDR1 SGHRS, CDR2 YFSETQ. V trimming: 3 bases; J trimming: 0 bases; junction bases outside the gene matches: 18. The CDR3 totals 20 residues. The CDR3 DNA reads TGCGCCAGCAGCTCCTTCACCGGGACAGCAAGAAAAAGCTCCTACAATGAGCAGTTCTTC. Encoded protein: CASSSFTGTARKSSYNEQFF. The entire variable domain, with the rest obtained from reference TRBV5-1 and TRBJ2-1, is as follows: KAGVTQTPRYLIKTRGQQVTLSCSPISGHRSVSWYQQTPGQGLQFLFEYFSETQRNKGNFPGRFSGRQFSNSRSEMNVSTLELGDSALYLCASSSFTGTARKSSYNEQFFGPGTRLTVL.

The CDR3 spells CASRSMDRAGNEQFF. In DNA form, the CDR3 reads TGTGCCAGCAGATCGATGGACAGGGCGGGGAATGAGCAGTTCTTC. This chain joins TRBV21-1 and TRBJ2-1; the table's D call, TRBD1, has no DNA check behind it. TRBV21-1 is labeled a pseudogene. This CDR3 comprises 15 residues.

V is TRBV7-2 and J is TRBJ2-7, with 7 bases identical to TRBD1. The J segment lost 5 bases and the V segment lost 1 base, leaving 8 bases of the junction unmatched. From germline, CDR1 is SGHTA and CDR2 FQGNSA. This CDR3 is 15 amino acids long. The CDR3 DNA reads TGTGCCAGCAGCTTAGACAGGGGCCTCGCTAACGAGCAGTACTTC. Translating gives CASSLDRGLANEQYF.

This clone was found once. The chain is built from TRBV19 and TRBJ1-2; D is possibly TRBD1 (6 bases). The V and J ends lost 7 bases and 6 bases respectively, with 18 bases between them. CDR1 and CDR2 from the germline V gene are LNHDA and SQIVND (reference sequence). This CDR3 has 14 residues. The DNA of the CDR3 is TGTGCCAGTACCCTGCGGGGGGCATGGAATGGCTACACCTTC. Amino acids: CASTLRGAWNGYTF.

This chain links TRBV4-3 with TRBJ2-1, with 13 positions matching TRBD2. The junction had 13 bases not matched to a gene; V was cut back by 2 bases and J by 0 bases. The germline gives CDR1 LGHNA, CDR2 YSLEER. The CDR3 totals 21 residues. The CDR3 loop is CASSQRLYRGLAGSSYNEQFF. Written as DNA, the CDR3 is TGCGCCAGCAGCCAACGATTGTACAGGGGACTAGCGGGGAGCTCCTACAATGAGCAGTTCTTC.

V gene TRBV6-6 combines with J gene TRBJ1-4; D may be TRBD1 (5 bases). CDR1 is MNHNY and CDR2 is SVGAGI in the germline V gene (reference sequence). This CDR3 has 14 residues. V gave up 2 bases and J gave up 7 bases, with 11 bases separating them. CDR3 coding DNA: TGTGCCAGCAGTTACCGGGGTCAGGGTGAAAAACTGTTTTTT. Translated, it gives CASSYRGQGEKLFF.

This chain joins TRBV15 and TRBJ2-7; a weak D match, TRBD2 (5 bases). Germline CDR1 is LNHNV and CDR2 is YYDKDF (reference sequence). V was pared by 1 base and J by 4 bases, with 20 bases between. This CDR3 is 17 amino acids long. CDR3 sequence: CATSRGSMGGGGYEQYF. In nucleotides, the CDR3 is TGTGCCACCAGCAGAGGCTCGATGGGTGGCGGAGGATACGAGCAGTACTTC.

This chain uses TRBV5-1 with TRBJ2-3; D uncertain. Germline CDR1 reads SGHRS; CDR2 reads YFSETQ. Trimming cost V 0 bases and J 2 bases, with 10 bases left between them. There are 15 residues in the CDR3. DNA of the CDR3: TGCGCCAGCAGCTTGGGCCCTACACCCACAGATACGCAGTATTTT. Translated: CASSLGPTPTDTQYF.

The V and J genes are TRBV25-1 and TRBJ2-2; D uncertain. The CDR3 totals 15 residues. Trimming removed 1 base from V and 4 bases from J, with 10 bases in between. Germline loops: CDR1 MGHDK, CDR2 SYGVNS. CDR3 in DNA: TGTGCCAGCAGTGAATTAAGTCCAGCCACCGGGGAGCTGTTTTTT. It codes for CASSELSPATGELFF.

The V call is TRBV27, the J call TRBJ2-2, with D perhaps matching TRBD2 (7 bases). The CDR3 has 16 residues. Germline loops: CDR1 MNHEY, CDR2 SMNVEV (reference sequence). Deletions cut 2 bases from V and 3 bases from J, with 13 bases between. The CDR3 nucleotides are TGTGCCAGCAGTTTAATCGGGGGGCGTTACACCGGGGAGCTGTTTTTT. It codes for CASSLIGGRYTGELFF.

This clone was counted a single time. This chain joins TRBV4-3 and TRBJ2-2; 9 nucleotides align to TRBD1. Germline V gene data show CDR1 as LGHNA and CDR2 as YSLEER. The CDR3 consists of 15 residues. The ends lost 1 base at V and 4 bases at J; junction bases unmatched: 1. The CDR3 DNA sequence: TGCGCCAGCAGCCAAGTGACAGGGGGCACCGGGGAGCTGTTTTTT. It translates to CASSQVTGGTGELFF.

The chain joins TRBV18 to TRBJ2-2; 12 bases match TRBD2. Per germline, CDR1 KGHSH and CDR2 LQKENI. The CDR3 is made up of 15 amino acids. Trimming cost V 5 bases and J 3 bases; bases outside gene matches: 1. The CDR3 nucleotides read TGTGCCAGCTCAAGACTAGCGGGAGACACCGGGGAGCTGTTTTTT. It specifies CASSRLAGDTGELFF. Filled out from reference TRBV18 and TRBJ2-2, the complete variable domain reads NAGVMQNPRHLVRRRGQEARLRCSPMKGHSHVYWYRQLPEEGLKFMVYLQKENIIDESGMPKERFSAEFPKEGPSILRIQQVVRGDSAAYFCASSRLAGDTGELFFGEGSRLTVL.

CDR3 protein: CASSILGDRGDTGELFF. CDR3 nucleotides: TGCGCCAGCAGTATTCTCGGGGACAGGGGGGACACCGGGGAGCTGTTTTTT. The chain combines TRBV5-1 with TRBJ2-2; 11 bases fit TRBD1. CDR1 and CDR2 from the germline V gene are SGHRS and YFSETQ. With 5 bases clipped from V and 3 bases from J, the junction kept 9 bases outside the gene matches. The CDR3 has 17 residues.

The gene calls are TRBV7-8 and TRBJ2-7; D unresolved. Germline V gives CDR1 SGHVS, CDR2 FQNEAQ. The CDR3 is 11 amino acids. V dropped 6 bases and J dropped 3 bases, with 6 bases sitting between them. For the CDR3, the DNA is TGTGCCAGCAGTTGGGACTACGAGCAGTACTTC. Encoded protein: CASSWDYEQYF.

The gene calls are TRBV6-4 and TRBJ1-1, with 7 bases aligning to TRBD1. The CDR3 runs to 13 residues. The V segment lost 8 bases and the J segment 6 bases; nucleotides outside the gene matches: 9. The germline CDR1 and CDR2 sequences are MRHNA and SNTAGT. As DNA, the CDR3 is TGTGCCAGCTCGAATGACAGGGAGTCTGAAGCTTTCTTT. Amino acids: CASSNDRESEAFF.

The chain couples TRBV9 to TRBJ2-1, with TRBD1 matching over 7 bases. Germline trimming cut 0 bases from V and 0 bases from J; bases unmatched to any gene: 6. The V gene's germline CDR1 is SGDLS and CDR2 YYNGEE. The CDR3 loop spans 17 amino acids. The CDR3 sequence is CASSVDGAGGSYNEQFF. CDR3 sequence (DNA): TGTGCCAGCAGCGTAGATGGCGCAGGGGGCTCCTACAATGAGCAGTTCTTC. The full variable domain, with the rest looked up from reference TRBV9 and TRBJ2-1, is DSGVTQTPKHLITATGQRVTLRCSPRSGDLSVYWYQQSLDQGLQFLIQYYNGEERAKGNILERFSAQQFPDLHSELNLSSLELGDSALYFCASSVDGAGGSYNEQFFGPGTRLTVL.

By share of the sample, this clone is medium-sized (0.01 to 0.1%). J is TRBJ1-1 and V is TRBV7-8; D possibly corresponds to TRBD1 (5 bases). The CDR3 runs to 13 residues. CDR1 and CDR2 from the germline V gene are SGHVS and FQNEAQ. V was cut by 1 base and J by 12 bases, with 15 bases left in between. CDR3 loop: CASSLETGGGTFF. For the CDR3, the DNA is TGTGCCAGCAGCTTAGAAACAGGCGGGGGAACTTTCTTT.

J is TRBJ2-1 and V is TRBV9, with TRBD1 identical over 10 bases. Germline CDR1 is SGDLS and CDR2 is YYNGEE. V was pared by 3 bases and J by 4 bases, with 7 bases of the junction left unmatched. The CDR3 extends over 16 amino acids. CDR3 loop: CASSEYGDRGYNEQFF. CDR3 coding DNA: TGTGCCAGCAGCGAATATGGGGACAGGGGTTACAATGAGCAGTTCTTC.

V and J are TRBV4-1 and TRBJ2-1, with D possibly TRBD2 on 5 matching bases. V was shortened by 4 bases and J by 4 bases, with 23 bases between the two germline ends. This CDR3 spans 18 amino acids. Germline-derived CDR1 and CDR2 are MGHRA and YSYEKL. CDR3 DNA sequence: TGCGCCAGCAGCCTCCACGAGGCGAGGGCAGGAGTGTACAATGAGCAGTTCTTC. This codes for CASSLHEARAGVYNEQFF.

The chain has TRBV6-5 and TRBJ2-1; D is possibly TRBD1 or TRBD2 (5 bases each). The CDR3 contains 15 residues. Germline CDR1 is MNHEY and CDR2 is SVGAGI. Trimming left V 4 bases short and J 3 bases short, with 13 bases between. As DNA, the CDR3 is TGTGCCAGCAGTTTCTCGGGACCAGACTACAATGAGCAGTTCTTC. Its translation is CASSFSGPDYNEQFF.

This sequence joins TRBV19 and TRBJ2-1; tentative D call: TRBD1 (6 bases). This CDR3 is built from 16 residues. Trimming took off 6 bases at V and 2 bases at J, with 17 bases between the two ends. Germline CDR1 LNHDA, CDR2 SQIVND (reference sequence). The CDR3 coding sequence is TGTGCCAGTAGCGTCGACAGGAGATACCCCTACAATGAGCAGTTCTTC. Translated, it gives CASSVDRRYPYNEQFF.

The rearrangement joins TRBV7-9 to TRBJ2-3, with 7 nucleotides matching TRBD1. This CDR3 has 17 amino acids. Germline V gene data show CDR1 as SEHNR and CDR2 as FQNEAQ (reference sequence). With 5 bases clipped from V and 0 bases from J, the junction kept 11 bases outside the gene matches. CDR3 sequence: CASSPSIDRASTDTQYF. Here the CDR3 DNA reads TGTGCCAGCAGCCCAAGTATCGACAGGGCTAGCACAGATACGCAGTATTTT.

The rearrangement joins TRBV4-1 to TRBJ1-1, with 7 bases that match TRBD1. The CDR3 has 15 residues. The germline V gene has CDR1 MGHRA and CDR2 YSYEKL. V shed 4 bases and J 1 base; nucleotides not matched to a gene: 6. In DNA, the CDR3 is TGCGCCAGCAGCCCAGGGGGATTTGGGAACACTGAAGCTTTCTTT. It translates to CASSPGGFGNTEAFF.

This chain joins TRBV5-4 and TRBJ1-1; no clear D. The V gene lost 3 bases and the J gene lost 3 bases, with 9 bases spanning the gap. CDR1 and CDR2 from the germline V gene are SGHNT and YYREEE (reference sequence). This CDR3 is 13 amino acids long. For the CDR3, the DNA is TGTGCCAGCAGCTCTGGGTGGGACACTGAAGCTTTCTTT. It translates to CASSSGWDTEAFF.

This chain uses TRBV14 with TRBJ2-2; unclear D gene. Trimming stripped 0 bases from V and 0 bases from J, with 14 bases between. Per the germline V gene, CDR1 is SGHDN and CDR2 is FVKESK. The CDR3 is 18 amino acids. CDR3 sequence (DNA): TGTGCCAGCAGCCAAGATCCGACTTCTTACGCGAACACCGGGGAGCTGTTTTTT. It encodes CASSQDPTSYANTGELFF.

The CDR3 protein is CASSPGNYGYTF. The CDR3 DNA is TGTGCCAGCAGCCCCGGAAACTATGGCTACACCTTC. The rearrangement joins TRBV9 to TRBJ1-2, with D hard to call. The CDR3 extends over 12 amino acids. Germline V lookup: CDR1 SGDLS, CDR2 YYNGEE. Deletions cut 4 bases from V and 2 bases from J, with 6 bases between.

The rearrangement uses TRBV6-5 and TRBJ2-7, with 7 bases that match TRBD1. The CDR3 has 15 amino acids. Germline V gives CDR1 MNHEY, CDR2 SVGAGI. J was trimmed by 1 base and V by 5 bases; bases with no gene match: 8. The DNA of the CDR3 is TGTGCCAGCAGTGCTCGGACAGGAACGTCCTACGAGCAGTACTTC. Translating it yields CASSARTGTSYEQYF.

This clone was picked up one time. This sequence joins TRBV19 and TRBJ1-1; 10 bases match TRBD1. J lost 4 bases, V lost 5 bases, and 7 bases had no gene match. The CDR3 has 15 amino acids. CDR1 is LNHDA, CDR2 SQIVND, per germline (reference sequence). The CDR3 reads CASSAGQGRVTEAFF. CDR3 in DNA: TGTGCCAGTAGTGCGGGACAGGGGAGGGTCACTGAAGCTTTCTTT.

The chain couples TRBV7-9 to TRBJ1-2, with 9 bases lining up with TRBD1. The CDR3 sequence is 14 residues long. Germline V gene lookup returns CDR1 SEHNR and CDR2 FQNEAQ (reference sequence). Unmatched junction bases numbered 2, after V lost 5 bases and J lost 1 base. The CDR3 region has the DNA TGTGCCAGCAGCGGGACAGGGAGTAACTATGGCTACACCTTC. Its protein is CASSGTGSNYGYTF.

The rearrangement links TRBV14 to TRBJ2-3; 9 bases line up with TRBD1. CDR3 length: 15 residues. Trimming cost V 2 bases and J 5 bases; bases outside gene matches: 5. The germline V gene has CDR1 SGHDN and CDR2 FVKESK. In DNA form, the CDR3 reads TGTGCCAGCAGCCAATACAGGGGGCAGGGAGATACGCAGTATTTT. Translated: CASSQYRGQGDTQYF.